One and the same sample provided the 25 T cell receptor beta chains below, sequenced in a study of cytomegalovirus exposure and HLA in healthy donors. PCR primers comprised 60 Vbeta and 13 Jbeta primers. Assay used: immunoSEQ multiplex PCR; TCRdb lists only in-frame clones, some missing. The sample records hundreds of thousands of clones, about 75% being singletons. The sample comprised PBMCs. The receptors stem from a man aged 18 to 29 in good health and CMV-seronegative.

This chain uses TRBV18 with TRBJ2-3, with TRBD2 as a possible D gene (6 bases). Germline V gene data show CDR1 as KGHSH and CDR2 as LQKENI. V dropped 3 bases and J dropped 2 bases, with 15 bases sitting between them. CDR3 length: 16 amino acids. The CDR3 DNA sequence: TGTGCCAGCTCACCCCGGTTGGGCGGGACCACAGATACGCAGTATTTT. Its protein is CASSPRLGGTTDTQYF.

The chain joins TRBV19 to TRBJ1-2; no definite D call. Germline V gene lookup returns CDR1 LNHDA and CDR2 SQIVND (reference sequence). The CDR3 is 11 amino acids. V lost 3 bases to trimming and J lost 8 bases, with 7 bases between them. CDR3 protein: CASSIGEGYTF. The CDR3 coding sequence is TGTGCCAGTAGTATTGGAGAGGGCTACACCTTC.

The chain links TRBV6-5 to TRBJ2-7, with 9 bases aligning to TRBD1. The CDR3 is 15 amino acids. Trimming at V came to 0 bases and at J to 3 bases, leaving 3 bases not matched to a gene. Germline loops: CDR1 MNHEY, CDR2 SVGAGI. CDR3 amino acids: CASSYSWGQGYEQYF. CDR3 DNA sequence: TGTGCCAGCAGTTACTCATGGGGACAGGGCTACGAGCAGTACTTC.

This rearrangement joins TRBV4-2 to TRBJ2-4; 9 bases match TRBD1. The V gene end was trimmed by 3 bases and the J gene end by 7 bases; junction bases not matched to a gene: 13. Looked up from germline, CDR1 is LGHNA and CDR2 is YNFKEQ. The CDR3 contains 17 residues. As DNA, the CDR3 is TGTGCCAGCAGCCAGGCTTCCGGGACAGGGATTGGGAACATTCAGTACTTC. As protein: CASSQASGTGIGNIQYF.

The genes are TRBV28 and TRBJ2-3; 7 nucleotides match TRBD1. Trimming took 7 bases from V and 4 from J; bases not matched to a gene: 8. Germline V gene lookup returns CDR1 MDHEN and CDR2 SYDVKM. CDR3 length: 14 residues. The CDR3 here is CASKPGQSPDTQYF. The CDR3 DNA sequence: TGTGCCAGCAAACCGGGACAGTCACCAGATACGCAGTATTTT. The variable domain in full, completed from reference TRBV28 and TRBJ2-3, reads DVKVTQSSRYLVKRTGEKVFLECVQDMDHENMFWYRQDPGLGLRLIYFSYDVKMKEKGDIPEGYSVSREKKERFSLILESASTNQTSMYLCASKPGQSPDTQYFGPGTRLTVL.

The chain has TRBV7-6 and TRBJ2-5, with a possible D match to TRBD2 (6 bases). The CDR3 is 14 amino acids. V was cut by 1 base and J by 2 bases, with 8 bases left in between. CDR1 and CDR2 from the germline V gene are SGHVS and FNYEAQ. CDR3 in DNA: TGTGCCAGCAGCTTAGTAGCGGTTCAAGAGACCCAGTACTTC. As protein: CASSLVAVQETQYF. The full variable domain, with the rest looked up from reference TRBV7-6 and TRBJ2-5, is GAGVSQSPRYKVTKRGQDVALRCDPISGHVSLYWYRQALGQGPEFLTYFNYEAQQDKSGLPNDRFSAERPEGSISTLTIQRTEQRDSAMYRCASSLVAVQETQYFGPGTRLLVL.

The chain uses TRBV2 and TRBJ1-2; D gene unclear. The CDR3 has 14 amino acids. V lost 2 bases and J lost 0, with 7 bases in between. From germline, CDR1 is SNHLY and CDR2 FYNNEI. The CDR3 reads CASSEFRANYGYTF. The DNA for the CDR3 is TGTGCCAGCAGTGAATTCCGAGCTAACTATGGCTACACCTTC.

The chain joins TRBV5-4 to TRBJ2-3, with 7 bases lining up with TRBD1. With 0 bases clipped from V and 7 bases from J, the junction kept 5 bases outside the gene matches. CDR1 and CDR2 from the germline V gene are SGHNT and YYREEE (reference sequence). CDR3 length: 14 amino acids. The CDR3 is CASSLAQGVNTQYF. CDR3 coding DNA: TGTGCCAGCAGCTTGGCCCAGGGGGTCAATACGCAGTATTTT.

J is TRBJ1-1 and V is TRBV6-6; tentative D call: TRBD1 (6 bases). CDR1 and CDR2 (germline): MNHNY, SVGAGI (reference sequence). Trimming took 7 bases from V and 6 from J, leaving 18 bases between them. The CDR3 length is 14 residues. CDR3 protein: CASTALQGSAEAFF. The CDR3 DNA follows: TGTGCCAGCACTGCCTTACAGGGTTCCGCTGAAGCTTTCTTT.

This clone was observed a handful of times. The V and J genes are TRBV28 and TRBJ2-3, with a tentative D call TRBD2 (5 bases). V was pared by 6 bases and J by 0 bases, with 13 bases between. CDR1 is MDHEN and CDR2 is SYDVKM in the germline V gene. This CDR3 contains 15 residues. CDR3 DNA: TGTGCCAGCAGGTCGGGCTGGACTAGCACAGATACGCAGTATTTT. It yields the protein CASRSGWTSTDTQYF.

The V call is TRBV6-1, the J call TRBJ1-2; maybe TRBD1 (6 bases). Looked up from germline, CDR1 is MNHNS and CDR2 is SASEGT. The CDR3 is 14 amino acids. Trimming stripped 6 bases from V and 0 bases from J, with 11 bases between. The CDR3 loop is CASRVQGSNYGYTF. DNA for the CDR3: TGTGCCAGCAGGGTACAGGGTTCTAACTATGGCTACACCTTC.

The chain couples TRBV5-6 to TRBJ2-7; D call uncertain. The CDR3 is 11 amino acids. V was shortened by 3 bases and J by 4 bases, with 5 bases between the two germline ends. The germline V gene encodes CDR1 SGHDT and CDR2 YYEEEE. CDR3 in amino acids: CASSSQYEQYF. The CDR3 DNA reads as TGTGCCAGCAGCTCCCAATACGAGCAGTACTTC. Drawing the rest from reference TRBV5-6 and TRBJ2-7, the complete variable domain is DAGVTQSPTHLIKTRGQQVTLRCSPKSGHDTVSWYQQALGQGPQFIFQYYEEEERQRGNFPDRFSGHQFPNYSSELNVNALLLGDSALYLCASSSQYEQYFGPGTRLTVT.

The rearrangement joins TRBV10-3 to TRBJ2-7, with D perhaps TRBD1 (6 bases). Trimming took 1 base from V and 4 from J, leaving 14 bases between them. Germline V gene data show CDR1 as ENHRY and CDR2 as SYGVKD. CDR3 length: 15 residues. CDR3 in amino acids: CAISEWRQGRYEQYF. CDR3 DNA sequence: TGTGCCATCAGTGAGTGGAGGCAGGGGAGATACGAGCAGTACTTC.

This chain connects TRBV25-1 to TRBJ2-7; TRBD1 might be the D (6 bases). From germline, CDR1 is MGHDK and CDR2 SYGVNS. This CDR3 has 16 residues. The germline V and J ends were trimmed by 2 bases and 2 bases, with 16 bases remaining between them. The CDR3 DNA reads TGTGCCAGCAGTGAACGGGGACACGAACCTCCCTACGAGCAGTACTTC. Translation: CASSERGHEPPYEQYF.

In its sample, this clone was seen a few times. This chain joins TRBV7-8 and TRBJ1-2, with D maybe TRBD1 (5 bases). The V gene's germline CDR1 is SGHVS and CDR2 FQNEAQ. The V and J ends lost 4 bases and 4 bases respectively, with 7 bases between them. The CDR3 sequence is 12 residues long. CDR3 protein: CASSSDSYGYTF. CDR3 in DNA: TGTGCCAGCAGCTCTGACAGCTATGGCTACACCTTC.

This clone appeared once. J is TRBJ2-2 and V is TRBV9; the match to TRBD2 covers 13 bases. This CDR3 has 18 amino acids. The V gene's germline CDR1 is SGDLS and CDR2 YYNGEE. Germline trimming cut 4 bases from V and 5 bases from J; bases unmatched to any gene: 11. CDR3 loop: CASSPRGLAGVGTGELFF. The CDR3 DNA is TGTGCCAGCAGCCCGCGAGGACTAGCGGGAGTTGGGACCGGGGAGCTGTTTTTT.

This chain uses TRBV6-5 with TRBJ1-2, with D tentatively TRBD1 (6 bases). Germline values: CDR1 MNHEY, CDR2 SVGAGI. Between the trimmed V and J ends, which lost 2 bases and 5 bases, there was a span of 18 bases. The CDR3 runs 16 residues. CDR3 in amino acids: CASSYKGDGRGYGYTF. The CDR3 DNA reads as TGTGCCAGCAGTTACAAGGGGGATGGGCGAGGGTATGGCTACACCTTC.

The rearrangement joins TRBV27 to TRBJ1-3, with D uncertain. In germline, CDR1 is MNHEY, CDR2 SMNVEV (reference sequence). The CDR3 contains 14 residues. Trimming shortened V by 4 bases and J by 3 bases, and 10 bases separated the two germline ends. The CDR3 bases are TGTGCCAGCAGTTCCGCTGCAGGTGGAAACACCATATATTTT. It codes for CASSSAAGGNTIYF.

The chain carries TRBV27 and TRBJ2-5, with TRBD2 matching 9 bases. Near its end, the DNA agrees better with TRBJ2-7, so the J call may be wrong. The CDR3 has 15 residues. CDR1 and CDR2 (germline): MNHEY, SMNVEV (reference sequence). CDR3 DNA: TGTGCCAGCAGGGGGACTAGCTTCCCTCTCGTCGAGCAGTACTTC. Protein: CASRGTSFPLVEQYF.

The chain employs TRBV5-4 and TRBJ1-1; 8 bases line up with TRBD1. This CDR3 comprises 13 residues. Trimming cost V 5 bases and J 7 bases; bases outside gene matches: 7. The V gene's germline CDR1 is SGHNT and CDR2 YYREEE (reference sequence). This chain's CDR3 is CASSDRTGLEAFF. CDR3 DNA: TGTGCCAGCAGTGATCGGACAGGGCTTGAAGCTTTCTTT.

In the case of this clone: The junction does not match germline at one end; this may be a read error. The V call is TRBV7-7, the J call TRBJ2-3; D is unresolved. The CDR3 covers 13 residues. CDR1 is SSHAT and CDR2 is FNYEAQ in the germline V gene (reference sequence). The DNA for the CDR3 is TGTGCTAGCAGCTTATTTCTCACAGATACGCAGTATTTT. Translated: CASSLFLTDTQYF.

The rearrangement joins TRBV27 to TRBJ2-1; 12 nucleotides match TRBD2. This CDR3 spans 12 amino acids. Losses at the gene ends were 5 bases for V and 15 bases for J; bases not matched to a gene: 5. CDR1 and CDR2 from the germline V gene are MNHEY and SMNVEV (reference sequence). CDR3 DNA: TGTGCCAGCAGTGGGACTAGCGGGCCCAGGTTCTTC. Amino acid sequence: CASSGTSGPRFF.

Regarding this clone: Germline is not matched at one junction end, which may reflect a read error. The V and J genes are TRBV7-2 and TRBJ1-2, with D possibly TRBD1 on 5 matching bases. This CDR3 region has 14 residues. From germline, CDR1 is SGHTA and CDR2 FQGNSA. The DNA for the CDR3 is TGTGTCAGCAGCTTAAACCTGCAGGGAGGTGGCTACACCTTC. Protein product: CVSSLNLQGGGYTF.

V is TRBV30 and J is TRBJ1-2, with D unresolved. The CDR3 runs to 14 residues. Germline values: CDR1 GTSNPN, CDR2 SVGIG (reference sequence). Trimming removed 1 base from V and 6 bases from J, with 15 bases in between. The CDR3 reads CAWSGSWADHGYTF. CDR3 coding DNA: TGTGCCTGGAGTGGAAGCTGGGCAGATCATGGCTACACCTTC.

The chain is built from TRBV9 and TRBJ1-2; 7 nucleotides agree with TRBD1. J lost 8 bases, V lost 0 bases, and 4 bases had no gene match. The CDR3 spans 13 residues. Germline V CDR1 and CDR2: SGDLS, YYNGEE. CDR3 sequence: CASSVGQGGGYTF. CDR3 coding DNA: TGTGCCAGCAGCGTAGGGCAGGGGGGCGGCTACACCTTC.